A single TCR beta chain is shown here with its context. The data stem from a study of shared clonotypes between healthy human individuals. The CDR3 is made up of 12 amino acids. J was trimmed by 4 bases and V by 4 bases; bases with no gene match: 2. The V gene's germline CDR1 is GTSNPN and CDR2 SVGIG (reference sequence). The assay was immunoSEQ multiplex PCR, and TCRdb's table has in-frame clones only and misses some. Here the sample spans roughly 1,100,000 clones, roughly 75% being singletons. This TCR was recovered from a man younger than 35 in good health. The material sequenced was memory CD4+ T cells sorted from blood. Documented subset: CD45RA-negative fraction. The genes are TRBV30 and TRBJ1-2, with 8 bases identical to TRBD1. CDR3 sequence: CAWMQGAYGYTF. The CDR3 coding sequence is TGTGCCTGGATGCAGGGGGCCTATGGCTACACCTTC. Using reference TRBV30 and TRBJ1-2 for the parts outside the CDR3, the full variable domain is SQTIHQWPATLVQPVGSPLSLECTVEGTSNPNLYWYRQAAGRGLQLLFYSVGIGQISSEVPQNLSASRPQDRQFILSSKKLLLSDSGFYLCAWMQGAYGYTFGSGTRLTVV.